These 24 T cell receptor beta chains originate from one sample sequenced in a study of T cells in localized non-small cell lung cancer. Using immunoSEQ multiplex PCR, the repertoire was profiled, and TCRdb retains in-frame clones only, with some absent. The sample yields under 75,000 clones, roughly nine tenths seen once. The sequenced sample was peripheral blood, obtained before any cancer treatment. The receptors shown here come from a male donor at least 60 years old with stage III squamous cell lung carcinoma.

V gene TRBV7-8 combines with J gene TRBJ2-7, with 8 bases identical to TRBD1. This CDR3 contains 14 residues. Germline V gives CDR1 SGHVS, CDR2 FQNEAQ. Losses at the gene ends were 5 bases for V and 7 bases for J; bases not matched to a gene: 10. The CDR3 sequence: CASSPTFTGGEQYF. CDR3 bases: TGTGCCAGCAGCCCTACATTCACAGGGGGAGAGCAGTACTTC.

This rearrangement joins TRBV4-2 to TRBJ1-2, with TRBD1 matching over 7 bases. Trimming removed 3 bases from V and 2 bases from J; junction bases left unmatched: 3. The germline CDR1 and CDR2 sequences are LGHNA and YNFKEQ. CDR3 size: 14 residues. CDR3 sequence: CASSQSGGNYGYTF. The CDR3 DNA sequence: TGTGCCAGCAGCCAGTCAGGGGGGAACTATGGCTACACCTTC.

The chain links TRBV19 to TRBJ1-5; the D gene is possibly TRBD1 (5 bases). Trimming removed 2 bases at V and 3 bases at J, with 8 bases between. The CDR3 spans 14 residues. Germline lookup yields CDR1 LNHDA and CDR2 SQIVND (reference sequence). The CDR3 spells CASSIQGYNQPQHF. CDR3 coding DNA: TGTGCCAGTAGTATACAGGGCTACAATCAGCCCCAGCATTTT.

The chain recombines TRBV18 with TRBJ2-1; D tentatively reads TRBD1 or TRBD2 (5 bases each). The CDR3 consists of 15 residues. In germline, CDR1 is KGHSH, CDR2 LQKENI. V lost 2 bases, J lost 1 base, and 9 bases lay in between. Written as DNA, the CDR3 is TGTGCCAGCTCACCAGAGGGGCTTTCCTACAATGAGCAGTTCTTC. Its translation is CASSPEGLSYNEQFF.

The CDR3 DNA reads TGCGCCAGCAGTCCCCGTCCCCGGGCCTACGAGCAGTACTTC. Amino acid sequence: CASSPRPRAYEQYF. This chain uses TRBV5-1 with TRBJ2-7; no definite D call. This CDR3 contains 14 residues. Trimming left V 5 bases short and J 2 bases short, with 14 bases between. Germline lookup yields CDR1 SGHRS and CDR2 YFSETQ. Full variable domain (outside the CDR3, taken from reference TRBV5-1 and TRBJ2-7): KAGVTQTPRYLIKTRGQQVTLSCSPISGHRSVSWYQQTPGQGLQFLFEYFSETQRNKGNFPGRFSGRQFSNSRSEMNVSTLELGDSALYLCASSPRPRAYEQYFGPGTRLTVT.

This chain connects TRBV11-1 to TRBJ2-5, with D possibly TRBD1 on 5 matching bases. Germline values: CDR1 SGHAT, CDR2 FQDESV (reference sequence). Trimming pared 5 bases from V and 5 bases from J, leaving 12 bases between. The CDR3 contains 13 residues. In DNA, the CDR3 is TGTGCCAGCAGCGCCGGACATACGGAGACCCAGTACTTC. Its protein product is CASSAGHTETQYF.

This chain links TRBV9 with TRBJ2-2; tentatively, D is TRBD1 (6 bases). Germline CDR1 and CDR2: SGDLS and YYNGEE. The CDR3 runs to 15 residues. With 3 bases removed from V and 1 base from J, the gap between germline ends came to 10 bases. CDR3 sequence (DNA): TGTGCCAGCAGCGCACAGGGTTTGAACACCGGGGAGCTGTTTTTT. Residues: CASSAQGLNTGELFF.

This sequence joins TRBV19 and TRBJ2-7; TRBD1 agrees at 9 bases. The V and J ends lost 5 bases and 0 bases, in that order; junction bases with no gene match: 2. This CDR3 has 14 amino acids. CDR1 and CDR2 (germline): LNHDA, SQIVND (reference sequence). This CDR3 is CASSGQGSSYEQYF. The DNA for the CDR3 is TGTGCCAGTAGTGGACAGGGGAGCTCCTACGAGCAGTACTTC.

This clone was detected only once. The V gene is TRBV6-1, the J gene TRBJ2-7, with D maybe TRBD2 (5 bases). Germline-derived CDR1 and CDR2 are MNHNS and SASEGT. This CDR3 contains 17 residues. The V end was cut by 3 bases, the J end by 0 bases, with 18 bases between. DNA of the CDR3: TGTGCCAGCAGTGAGGGGAGAGGAATATGGAGCTCCTACGAGCAGTACTTC. This sequence encodes CASSEGRGIWSSYEQYF.

This clone was seen a handful of times. The chain is built from TRBV14 and TRBJ1-1, with a possible D match to TRBD1 (5 bases). CDR1 is SGHDN, CDR2 FVKESK, per germline. The CDR3 runs to 13 residues. Between the trimmed V and J ends, which lost 2 bases and 5 bases, there was a span of 9 bases. In nucleotides, the CDR3 is TGTGCCAGCAGCCAATATTGGGGGACTGAAGCTTTCTTT. Translation: CASSQYWGTEAFF.

V gene TRBV2 combines with J gene TRBJ1-3; no clear D gene. V was shortened by 3 bases and J by 6 bases, with 6 bases between the two germline ends. The CDR3 length is 12 residues. Germline CDR1 is SNHLY and CDR2 is FYNNEI. CDR3 in amino acids: CASSEEENTIYF. The CDR3 DNA is TGTGCCAGCAGTGAGGAAGAAAACACCATATATTTT.

V gene TRBV5-1 combines with J gene TRBJ2-7; 7 bases are a match to TRBD1. Per the germline V gene, CDR1 is SGHRS and CDR2 is YFSETQ. The CDR3 covers 14 residues. V lost 3 bases and J lost 5; bases outside the gene matches: 8. The CDR3 DNA follows: TGCGCCAGCAGCTCTACAGGGGACCTCGACGAGCAGTACTTC. Translation: CASSSTGDLDEQYF. The full variable domain, completed using reference TRBV5-1 and TRBJ2-7, is KAGVTQTPRYLIKTRGQQVTLSCSPISGHRSVSWYQQTPGQGLQFLFEYFSETQRNKGNFPGRFSGRQFSNSRSEMNVSTLELGDSALYLCASSSTGDLDEQYFGPGTRLTVT.

The V gene is TRBV5-4, the J gene TRBJ1-1, with D tentatively TRBD1 (6 bases). The CDR3 is 13 amino acids. V was trimmed by 4 bases and J by 4 bases, leaving 11 bases between them. In germline, CDR1 is SGHNT, CDR2 YYREEE (reference sequence). CDR3: CASSPGAGTEAFF. The CDR3 DNA is TGTGCCAGCAGCCCAGGGGCGGGCACTGAAGCTTTCTTT.

V and J are TRBV19 and TRBJ2-7, with TRBD1 as a possible D gene (6 bases). This CDR3 spans 14 amino acids. V dropped 2 bases and J dropped 7 bases, with 15 bases sitting between them. Germline assignment: CDR1 LNHDA and CDR2 SQIVND (reference sequence). Here the CDR3 reads CASSIQGSTSEQYF. CDR3 bases: TGTGCCAGTAGTATACAGGGGTCTACGAGTGAGCAGTACTTC.

This clone is a singleton in its sample. The chain combines TRBV7-6 with TRBJ2-1; D remains ambiguous. With 1 base removed from V and 5 bases from J, the gap between germline ends came to 12 bases. Germline lookup yields CDR1 SGHVS and CDR2 FNYEAQ. This CDR3 has 15 amino acids. DNA of the CDR3: TGTGCCAGCAGCTTAGGGTTGGGCCAACACAATGAGCAGTTCTTC. The encoded protein is CASSLGLGQHNEQFF.

The chain employs TRBV7-2 and TRBJ1-5; TRBD1 is a possible D gene (5 bases). The germline CDR1 and CDR2 sequences are SGHTA and FQGNSA. The V and J ends lost 1 base and 0 bases respectively, with 10 bases between them. The CDR3 runs to 16 residues. Here the CDR3 reads CASSLGQIFSNQPQHF. CDR3 coding DNA: TGTGCCAGCAGCTTAGGACAGATTTTTAGCAATCAGCCCCAGCATTTT.

The rearrangement joins TRBV10-1 to TRBJ2-3, with D possibly matching TRBD2 (5 bases). The V and J ends lost 4 bases and 3 bases respectively, with 11 bases between them. The CDR3 runs to 14 residues. Germline V gene data show CDR1 as WNHNN and CDR2 as SYGVQD (reference sequence). The DNA of the CDR3 is TGCGCCAGCAGTGGAGGACTGGTGACAGATACGCAGTATTTT. Protein product: CASSGGLVTDTQYF.

V and J are TRBV5-1 and TRBJ1-6; D remains ambiguous. The CDR3 extends over 14 amino acids. Per the germline V gene, CDR1 is SGHRS and CDR2 is YFSETQ. Trimming pared 4 bases from V and 9 bases from J, leaving 14 bases between. The CDR3 region has the DNA TGCGCCAGCAGCACAGAAGTGCGAAGTTCACCCCTCCACTTT. Protein product: CASSTEVRSSPLHF.

This chain connects TRBV6-6 to TRBJ2-7; D gene unclear. CDR1 is MNHNY and CDR2 is SVGAGI in the germline V gene (reference sequence). V lost 5 bases and J lost 5, with 7 bases in between. There are 11 residues in the CDR3. CDR3: CASSGLNEQYF. CDR3 nucleotide sequence: TGTGCCAGCAGTGGGTTAAACGAGCAGTACTTC.

This chain links TRBV19 with TRBJ1-4, with D perhaps TRBD1 (5 bases). This CDR3 comprises 14 residues. Trimming pared 3 bases from V and 5 bases from J, leaving 10 bases between. Germline CDR1 LNHDA, CDR2 SQIVND (reference sequence). The CDR3 loop reads CASSMGTNNEKLFF. The CDR3 nucleotides are TGTGCCAGTAGTATGGGGACCAACAATGAAAAACTGTTTTTT. Using reference TRBV19 and TRBJ1-4 for the parts outside the CDR3, the full variable domain is DGGITQSPKYLFRKEGQNVTLSCEQNLNHDAMYWYRQDPGQGLRLIYYSQIVNDFQKGDIAEGYSVSREKKESFPLTVTSAQKNPTAFYLCASSMGTNNEKLFFGSGTQLSVL.

The chain uses TRBV15 and TRBJ1-4, with D maybe TRBD1 (5 bases). The V and J ends lost 1 base and 3 bases respectively, with 6 bases between them. This CDR3 comprises 14 residues. The germline V gene encodes CDR1 LNHNV and CDR2 YYDKDF (reference sequence). CDR3 amino acids: CATSRGGANEKLFF. Here the CDR3 DNA reads TGTGCCACCAGCAGAGGGGGGGCTAATGAAAAACTGTTTTTT.

The genes are TRBV5-1 and TRBJ1-4, with a weak D call TRBD1 (6 bases). Trimming pared 4 bases from V and 0 bases from J, leaving 10 bases between. Germline assignment: CDR1 SGHRS and CDR2 YFSETQ. This CDR3 contains 15 residues. In DNA, the CDR3 is TGCGCCAGCAGCCAGGACAGCGCAACTAATGAAAAACTGTTTTTT. As protein: CASSQDSATNEKLFF.

The chain uses TRBV11-2 and TRBJ2-2; a weak D match, TRBD1 (5 bases). The CDR3 has 15 residues. Trimming removed 3 bases at V and 1 base at J, with 9 bases between. Germline CDR1 and CDR2: SGHAT and FQNNGV. The CDR3 loop is CASSFGRGNTGELFF. CDR3 sequence (DNA): TGTGCCAGCAGCTTCGGTAGGGGGAACACCGGGGAGCTGTTTTTT. Full variable domain (outside the CDR3, taken from reference TRBV11-2 and TRBJ2-2): EAGVAQSPRYKIIEKRQSVAFWCNPISGHATLYWYQQILGQGPKLLIQFQNNGVVDDSQLPKDRFSAERLKGVDSTLKIQPAKLEDSAVYLCASSFGRGNTGELFFGEGSRLTVL.

In its sample, this clone is medium-sized (0.01 to 0.1%). V is TRBV19 and J is TRBJ2-5; 8 bases agree with TRBD2. The CDR3 spans 15 residues. With V trimmed by 1 base and J by 7 bases, 8 bases remained unmatched. Germline CDR1 and CDR2: LNHDA and SQIVND (reference sequence). This CDR3 reads CASSIGAGAASTQYF. In DNA form, the CDR3 reads TGTGCCAGTAGTATAGGAGCGGGGGCCGCTTCGACCCAGTACTTC.